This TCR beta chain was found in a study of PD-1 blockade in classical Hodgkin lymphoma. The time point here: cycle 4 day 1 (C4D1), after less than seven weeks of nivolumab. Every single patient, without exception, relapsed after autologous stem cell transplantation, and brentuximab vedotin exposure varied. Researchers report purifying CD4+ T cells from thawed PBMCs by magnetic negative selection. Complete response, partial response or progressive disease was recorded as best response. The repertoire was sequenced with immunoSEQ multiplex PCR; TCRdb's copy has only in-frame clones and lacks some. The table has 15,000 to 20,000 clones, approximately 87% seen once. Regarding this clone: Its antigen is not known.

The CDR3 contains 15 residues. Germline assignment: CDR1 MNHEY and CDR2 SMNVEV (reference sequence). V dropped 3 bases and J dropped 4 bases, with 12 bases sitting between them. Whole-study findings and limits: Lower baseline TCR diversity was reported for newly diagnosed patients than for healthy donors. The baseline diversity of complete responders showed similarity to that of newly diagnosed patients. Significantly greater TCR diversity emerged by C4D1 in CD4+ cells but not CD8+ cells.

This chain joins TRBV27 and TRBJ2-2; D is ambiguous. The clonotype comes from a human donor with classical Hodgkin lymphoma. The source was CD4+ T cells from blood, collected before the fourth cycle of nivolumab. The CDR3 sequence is CASSFIAPSTGELFF. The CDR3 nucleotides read TGTGCCAGCAGTTTTATCGCACCCAGCACCGGGGAGCTGTTTTTT.